The clone carrying this TCR beta chain is medium-sized. cDNA was made by 5'RACE with 10-nucleotide random UMIs. One entry per CDR3 protein, called by TCRdb with MiXCR from the 5' RACE reads. Found here are around 13,000 distinct CDR3 sequences, about 9.4% of them singletons; the top ten hold about 25%. The entry originates in a study of neurological immune-mediated disorders. Sequences were obtained from PBMCs. This receptor was obtained from a woman in her thirties or forties in good health.

This CDR3 reads CASSKEAQPQHF. As DNA, the CDR3 is TGTGCCAGCAGCAAAGAGGCCCAGCCCCAGCATTTT. The rearrangement uses TRBV21-1 and TRBJ1-5. TRBV21-1 corresponds to a pseudogene. The CDR3 has 12 residues.